This entry lists 29 T cell receptor beta chains sequenced from one sample in a study of blood T cell repertoires in COVID-19. Clones were sequenced by immunoSEQ multiplex PCR, and TCRdb holds only the in-frame ones, with some missing. The table has approximately 260,000 clones, approximately 86% seen once. Sequencing used peripheral blood. The receptors stem from a woman aged 80 or over with active or convalescent COVID-19.

J is TRBJ2-6 and V is TRBV4-2, with 7 bases aligning to TRBD1. Losses at the gene ends were 4 bases for V and 0 bases for J; bases not matched to a gene: 15. This CDR3 is 20 amino acids long. CDR1 LGHNA and CDR2 YNFKEQ come from the germline V gene. The CDR3: CASSPHLKTGTYSGANVLTF. DNA for the CDR3: TGTGCCAGCAGCCCTCACCTCAAGACAGGGACATACTCTGGGGCCAACGTCCTGACTTTC.

In this sample, this clone turned up a few times. The chain carries TRBV28 and TRBJ2-2; a possible D gene is TRBD1 (6 bases). Trimming took off 5 bases at V and 1 base at J, with 8 bases between the two ends. The CDR3 consists of 14 residues. The germline V gene encodes CDR1 MDHEN and CDR2 SYDVKM. As DNA, the CDR3 is TGTGCCAGCAGTACAGGGATGAACACCGGGGAGCTGTTTTTT. Encoded protein: CASSTGMNTGELFF.

The chain is built from TRBV30 and TRBJ2-1; 8 bases agree with TRBD2. The CDR3 contains 14 residues. V was pared by 0 bases and J by 8 bases, with 6 bases of the junction left unmatched. CDR1 is GTSNPN and CDR2 is SVGIG in the germline V gene (reference sequence). The CDR3 region is CAWSVRGGWDEQFF. The DNA for the CDR3 is TGTGCCTGGAGTGTACGGGGGGGTTGGGATGAGCAGTTCTTC.

This chain links TRBV19 with TRBJ1-1; 7 positions agree with TRBD1. This CDR3 comprises 14 residues. V lost 7 bases, J lost 0 bases, and 5 bases stayed unmatched. The germline V gene has CDR1 LNHDA and CDR2 SQIVND (reference sequence). Written as DNA, the CDR3 is TGTGCCAGTACCACAGGGGAGATGAACACTGAAGCTTTCTTT. Amino acids: CASTTGEMNTEAFF.

The rearrangement uses TRBV4-1 and TRBJ2-7, with TRBD1 matching 7 bases. J gave up 6 bases and V 2 bases, and 4 bases lay outside the gene matches. CDR1 and CDR2 from the germline V gene are MGHRA and YSYEKL. The CDR3 loop spans 13 amino acids. CDR3 region: CASSQNRGREQYF. CDR3 coding DNA: TGCGCCAGCAGCCAAAACAGGGGTCGCGAGCAGTACTTC.

This chain uses TRBV5-6 with TRBJ2-1; 8 positions agree with TRBD1. The CDR3 spans 15 residues. The V segment lost 2 bases and the J segment 6 bases; nucleotides outside the gene matches: 7. CDR1 is SGHDT and CDR2 is YYEEEE in the germline V gene. Here the CDR3 reads CASSFLGQGTNEQFF. In DNA form, the CDR3 reads TGTGCCAGCAGCTTCCTCGGACAGGGAACCAATGAGCAGTTCTTC. Variable domain in full (rest from reference TRBV5-6 and TRBJ2-1): DAGVTQSPTHLIKTRGQQVTLRCSPKSGHDTVSWYQQALGQGPQFIFQYYEEEERQRGNFPDRFSGHQFPNYSSELNVNALLLGDSALYLCASSFLGQGTNEQFFGPGTRLTVL.

This clone came up a few times. The chain couples TRBV5-1 to TRBJ1-3; 11 bases line up with TRBD1. The CDR3 has 16 amino acids. CDR1 is SGHRS, CDR2 YFSETQ, per germline. The junction had 5 bases not matched to a gene; V was cut back by 4 bases and J by 2 bases. The CDR3 DNA is TGCGCCAGCAGCAGGGACAGGGGGTCAGCTGGAAACACCATATATTTT. Translated, it gives CASSRDRGSAGNTIYF.

The chain has TRBV30 and TRBJ1-3, with TRBD1 matching 7 bases. Trimming took 0 bases from V and 1 from J; bases not matched to a gene: 15. Germline CDR1 is GTSNPN and CDR2 is SVGIG (reference sequence). CDR3 length: 19 amino acids. CDR3 protein: CAWSVREGALPLSGNTIYF. The CDR3 DNA reads TGTGCCTGGAGTGTAAGAGAGGGGGCCCTACCTCTTTCTGGAAACACCATATATTTT.

This clone appeared a single time. The genes are TRBV5-4 and TRBJ1-1, with 9 nucleotides matching TRBD1. J gave up 6 bases and V 7 bases, and 13 bases lay outside the gene matches. CDR3 length: 15 residues. CDR1 is SGHNT, CDR2 YYREEE, per germline (reference sequence). The CDR3 sequence: CASGEGQGKISEAFF. The CDR3, as DNA: TGTGCCAGCGGCGAGGGACAGGGTAAAATCTCTGAAGCTTTCTTT.

J is TRBJ2-5 and V is TRBV11-2; D ambiguous. V gave up 5 bases and J gave up 5 bases, with 12 bases separating them. Germline assignment: CDR1 SGHAT and CDR2 FQNNGV. The CDR3 extends over 13 amino acids. The CDR3: CASSPPPSETQYF. The CDR3, as DNA: TGTGCCAGCAGCCCCCCCCCGTCGGAGACCCAGTACTTC.

The chain uses TRBV6-2 or TRBV6-3 and TRBJ1-2, with D maybe TRBD1 (5 bases). This CDR3 contains 13 residues. Trimming shortened V by 4 bases and J by 8 bases, and 14 bases separated the two germline ends. In germline, CDR1 is MNHEY, CDR2 SVGEGT. CDR3 coding DNA: TGTGCCAGCAGTTCCGGGGGTTGGGGCGGCTACACCTTC. Translated, it gives CASSSGGWGGYTF.

This clone has a handful of counts. Written as DNA, the CDR3 is TGTGCCAGCAGCCCGCCGGCGGGGATCTACGAGCAGTACTTC. This encodes CASSPPAGIYEQYF. The gene calls are TRBV14 and TRBJ2-7; D perhaps matches TRBD2 (6 bases). There are 14 residues in the CDR3. Germline loops: CDR1 SGHDN, CDR2 FVKESK. V dropped 4 bases and J dropped 3 bases, with 13 bases sitting between them.

The J gene is TRBJ1-2, the V gene TRBV10-3, with D perhaps TRBD1 (6 bases). Trimming removed 7 bases at V and 8 bases at J, with 14 bases between. The CDR3 spans 12 residues. Germline loops: CDR1 ENHRY, CDR2 SYGVKD. The CDR3 DNA reads TGTGCCATCAACTCGGACAGAAGCGGCTACACCTTC. Amino acid sequence: CAINSDRSGYTF.

The genes are TRBV5-5 and TRBJ1-4, with D unresolved. This CDR3 region has 15 residues. CDR1 is SGHKS, CDR2 YYEKEE, per germline (reference sequence). With 4 bases removed from V and 4 bases from J, the gap between germline ends came to 14 bases. CDR3 sequence (DNA): TGTGCCAGCAGCGCAGCTGCGGCCGTTAATGAAAAACTGTTTTTT. This codes for CASSAAAAVNEKLFF.

J is TRBJ1-3 and V is TRBV5-1; D is uncertain. From germline, CDR1 is SGHRS and CDR2 YFSETQ. This CDR3 has 16 amino acids. V gave up 4 bases and J gave up 0 bases, with 14 bases separating them. CDR3: CASSPRKRLSGNTIYF. The CDR3 DNA reads as TGCGCCAGCAGCCCTCGAAAGCGGCTCTCTGGAAACACCATATATTTT. Full variable domain (remainder filled in from reference TRBV5-1 and TRBJ1-3): KAGVTQTPRYLIKTRGQQVTLSCSPISGHRSVSWYQQTPGQGLQFLFEYFSETQRNKGNFPGRFSGRQFSNSRSEMNVSTLELGDSALYLCASSPRKRLSGNTIYFGEGSWLTVV.

This clone is a singleton in its sample. CDR3 residues: CATSESGSPLHF. CDR3 coding DNA: TGTGCCACCAGTGAGAGCGGTTCACCCCTCCACTTT. The genes are TRBV24-1 and TRBJ1-6; no clear D. The CDR3 length is 12 residues. The ends were cut back, 4 bases at V and 9 bases at J, with 6 bases in the middle. Per germline, CDR1 KGHDR and CDR2 SFDVKD.

The gene calls are TRBV7-6 and TRBJ2-7, with no clear D. The CDR3 totals 17 residues. Germline V gene sequence: CDR1 SGHVS, CDR2 FNYEAQ. Trimming removed 1 base from V and 3 bases from J, with 19 bases in between. The CDR3 here is CASSLGMSETTVYEQYF. The DNA of the CDR3 is TGTGCCAGCAGCTTAGGAATGTCAGAAACCACCGTCTACGAGCAGTACTTC. The variable domain in full, with the rest retrieved from reference TRBV7-6 and TRBJ2-7, is GAGVSQSPRYKVTKRGQDVALRCDPISGHVSLYWYRQALGQGPEFLTYFNYEAQQDKSGLPNDRFSAERPEGSISTLTIQRTEQRDSAMYRCASSLGMSETTVYEQYFGPGTRLTVT.

This rearrangement joins TRBV28 to TRBJ1-3, with 7 nucleotides matching TRBD1. The CDR3 is 13 amino acids. J was trimmed by 2 bases and V by 10 bases; bases with no gene match: 5. Germline V gene sequence: CDR1 MDHEN, CDR2 SYDVKM. The CDR3 region is CATRQGTGNTIYF. Here the CDR3 DNA reads TGTGCCACCCGACAGGGAACTGGAAACACCATATATTTT.

The count of this clone is one. The rearrangement uses TRBV19 and TRBJ1-2; TRBD1 might be the D (5 bases). CDR1 LNHDA and CDR2 SQIVND come from the germline V gene (reference sequence). This CDR3 contains 15 residues. The V end was cut by 4 bases, the J end by 2 bases, with 14 bases between. As DNA, the CDR3 is TGTGCCAGTAGTAAAACAGGAATACTAAACTATGGCTACACCTTC. Its protein product is CASSKTGILNYGYTF.

The count of this clone is one. The chain recombines TRBV5-1 with TRBJ2-7, with 7 bases identical to TRBD1. Per the germline V gene, CDR1 is SGHRS and CDR2 is YFSETQ. There are 15 residues in the CDR3. V lost 5 bases to trimming and J lost 3 bases; unmatched junction nucleotides: 11. As DNA, the CDR3 is TGCGCCAGCAGTGTCACAGGGGCCAGACTCTACGAGCAGTACTTC. Translated: CASSVTGARLYEQYF.

The chain couples TRBV15 to TRBJ2-4, with D possibly matching TRBD2 (5 bases). Trimming stripped 1 base from V and 8 bases from J, with 12 bases between. Germline V lookup: CDR1 LNHNV, CDR2 YYDKDF (reference sequence). The CDR3 covers 14 residues. The DNA of the CDR3 is TGTGCCACCAGCAGAGTGCTAGCCTCTGACATTCAGTACTTC. It translates to CATSRVLASDIQYF.

The chain is built from TRBV6-6 and TRBJ1-5; 7 nucleotides line up with TRBD1. With V trimmed by 8 bases and J by 1 base, 5 bases remained unmatched. This CDR3 has 14 amino acids. CDR1 MNHNY and CDR2 SVGAGI come from the germline V gene (reference sequence). CDR3: CASQDRVSNQPQHF. The CDR3 DNA reads as TGTGCCAGCCAAGACAGGGTGAGCAATCAGCCCCAGCATTTT.

The gene calls are TRBV3-1 (or the pseudogene TRBV3-2) and TRBJ2-1; the match to TRBD2 covers 12 bases. Losses at the gene ends were 4 bases for V and 4 bases for J; bases not matched to a gene: 5. The CDR3 runs 16 residues. The germline gives CDR1 LGHDT, CDR2 YNNKEL (reference sequence). CDR3 bases: TGTGCCAGCAGCCCCTATGGACTAGCGGGATACAATGAGCAGTTCTTC. Amino acid sequence: CASSPYGLAGYNEQFF.

The J gene is TRBJ2-2, the V gene TRBV6-1; possible D gene TRBD1, 6 bases. This CDR3 contains 15 residues. CDR1 is MNHNS, CDR2 SASEGT, per germline. V was shortened by 1 base and J by 6 bases, with 12 bases between the two germline ends. DNA for the CDR3: TGTGCCAGCAGTGAAGTTAGGGGGTGGGCCGGGGAGCTGTTTTTT. It encodes CASSEVRGWAGELFF.

The V call is TRBV2, the J call TRBJ1-5; a weak D match, TRBD1 (5 bases). The V and J ends lost 4 bases and 2 bases respectively, with 9 bases between them. This CDR3 is 14 amino acids long. Germline V CDR1 and CDR2: SNHLY, FYNNEI. The CDR3, as DNA: TGTGCCAGCAGTGGACAGTTAGGCAATCAGCCCCAGCATTTT. Amino acids: CASSGQLGNQPQHF.

The J gene is TRBJ2-1, the V gene TRBV3-1 (or the pseudogene TRBV3-2); weak D call: TRBD1 (5 bases). Germline values: CDR1 LGHDT, CDR2 YNNKEL (reference sequence). V was clipped by 3 bases and J by 7 bases, with 16 bases between them. The CDR3 runs 15 residues. CDR3 residues: CASSHNRIQENEQFF. The CDR3 coding sequence is TGTGCCAGCAGCCATAACCGAATACAGGAAAATGAGCAGTTCTTC.

CDR3 amino acids: CASSLDYGLRSQPQHF. In nucleotides, the CDR3 is TGTGCCAGCAGCTTAGATTATGGTTTGCGTTCTCAGCCCCAGCATTTT. V gene TRBV7-9 combines with J gene TRBJ1-5, with unresolved D. Germline CDR1 reads SEHNR; CDR2 reads FQNEAQ (reference sequence). The CDR3 contains 16 residues. V gave up 1 base and J gave up 6 bases, with 16 bases separating them.

This clone was counted between two and nine times. The chain uses TRBV10-2 and TRBJ1-1; tentatively, D is TRBD1 (5 bases). Trimming removed 7 bases from V and 11 bases from J, with 20 bases in between. Germline V gene sequence: CDR1 WSHSY, CDR2 SAAADI. The CDR3 covers 13 residues. Written as DNA, the CDR3 is TGCGCCAGCAAACCCCTTGAGGGGAGGAATGCTTTCTTT. Protein sequence: CASKPLEGRNAFF.

This clone was counted a few times. The chain has TRBV4-2 and TRBJ2-3; D is uncertain. The CDR3 extends over 15 amino acids. V gave up 0 bases and J gave up 1 base, with 8 bases separating them. Germline CDR1 reads LGHNA; CDR2 reads YNFKEQ. CDR3 sequence: CASSQDGERTDTQYF. CDR3 bases: TGTGCCAGCAGCCAAGACGGTGAGCGCACAGATACGCAGTATTTT.